Shown below are 24 T cell receptor beta chains from a single sample sequenced in a study of spatial heterogeneity in lung cancer. Documented time point: sample taken at primary tumor resection. Whole RNA was taken from tumor, nontumor lung or frozen PBMC; it was then sequenced unsorted. TCRdb ran MiXCR on the 5' RACE reads and lists one entry per CDR3 protein. The sample has about 13,000 distinct CDR3 sequences; about 3.8% are singletons. This specimen was PBMCs, taken at surgery. The source is a male donor with early-stage non-small cell lung cancer.

This clonotype was seen repeatedly, ten times or more. Because this beta chain is a stray read in a library intended to capture alpha chains, its abundance should not be given much weight. The CDR3: CASSGEGGTDTQYF. CDR3 nucleotide sequence: TGCGCCAGCAGCGGGGAAGGGGGCACAGATACGCAGTATTTT. V gene TRBV5-1 combines with J gene TRBJ2-3; tentative D call: TRBD1 (5 bases). The CDR3 has 14 amino acids. In germline, CDR1 is SGHRS, CDR2 YFSETQ. V was clipped by 4 bases and J by 1 base, with 10 bases between them.

There are many counts of this clonotype. This beta chain came through as a stray read in a library set up for alpha chains, and its size says little. The chain uses TRBV4-1 and TRBJ2-3; D unclear. The germline V and J ends were trimmed by 1 base and 4 bases, with 6 bases remaining between them. The CDR3 consists of 13 residues. Germline V lookup: CDR1 MGHRA, CDR2 YSYEKL. CDR3 sequence: CASSQGLPDTQYF. The CDR3 DNA reads TGCGCCAGCAGCCAAGGACTCCCAGATACGCAGTATTTT.

This clonotype was observed at least ten times. Being off target in a library aimed at alpha chains, this beta chain has a size of little meaning. The chain is built from TRBV11-2 and TRBJ2-1; D gene uncertain. Between the trimmed V and J ends, which lost 1 base and 2 bases, there was a span of 9 bases. CDR3 length: 15 residues. CDR1 and CDR2 (germline): SGHAT, FQNNGV. The CDR3 DNA follows: TGTGCCAGCAGCTTAGGGGGAAACCCCTACAATGAGCAGTTCTTC. Residues: CASSLGGNPYNEQFF. The variable domain in full, completed from reference TRBV11-2 and TRBJ2-1, reads EAGVAQSPRYKIIEKRQSVAFWCNPISGHATLYWYQQILGQGPKLLIQFQNNGVVDDSQLPKDRFSAERLKGVDSTLKIQPAKLEDSAVYLCASSLGGNPYNEQFFGPGTRLTVL.

In this sample, this clonotype turned up many times. Little can be read into the size of this beta chain, an off-target read in a library designed for alpha chains. This chain uses TRBV20-1 with TRBJ2-2; D gene unclear. The CDR3 contains 14 residues. The ends were cut back, 1 base at V and 3 bases at J, with 9 bases in the middle. Per the germline V gene, CDR1 is DFQATT and CDR2 is SNEGSKA (reference sequence). The CDR3 coding sequence is TGCAGTGCTAGAGTAGGTCCAGACACCGGGGAGCTGTTTTTT. The encoded protein is CSARVGPDTGELFF.

This clonotype has a handful of counts. This beta chain is a stray sequence in a library constructed for alpha chains; its clone size is not meaningful. The rearrangement joins TRBV7-9 to TRBJ1-1; D not certain. V was clipped by 3 bases and J by 6 bases, with 8 bases between them. Germline values: CDR1 SEHNR, CDR2 FQNEAQ (reference sequence). The CDR3 contains 12 residues. In DNA, the CDR3 is TGTGCCAGCAGCTTCTCGGGAGCTGAAGCTTTCTTT. Protein: CASSFSGAEAFF.

This clonotype counts as medium-sized. The size of this beta chain means little, since it is a stray read in a library made for alpha chains. The chain is built from TRBV5-8 and TRBJ2-1; D not resolved. In germline, CDR1 is SGHTS, CDR2 YDEGEE. V was cut by 2 bases and J by 4 bases, with 7 bases left in between. The CDR3 is made up of 13 amino acids. The CDR3 loop is CASSLIPYNEQFF. The CDR3 DNA reads as TGTGCCAGCAGCTTAATTCCATACAATGAGCAGTTCTTC.

This clonotype was seen many times. Being off target in a library aimed at alpha chains, this beta chain has a size of little meaning. V usage is TRBV20-1 and J usage is TRBJ2-5; possibly TRBD1 for D (6 bases). CDR1 is DFQATT and CDR2 is SNEGSKA in the germline V gene (reference sequence). The CDR3 contains 13 residues. Deletions cut 2 bases from V and 3 bases from J, with 10 bases between. The CDR3: CSARLGAEETQYF. For the CDR3, the DNA is TGCAGTGCTAGATTGGGGGCCGAAGAGACCCAGTACTTC.

There are a few counts of this clonotype. Because the library targeted alpha chains, this beta chain is an off-target read whose size means little. The chain has TRBV21-1 and TRBJ2-1; the DNA was not compared with TRBD1, the D call given in the table. TRBV21-1 is deemed a pseudogene. The CDR3 loop spans 16 amino acids. The CDR3 nucleotides are TGTGCCAGCAGCAAAGGGCTCCCAGGGGCCTACAATGAGCAGTTCTTC. Amino acids: CASSKGLPGAYNEQFF.

In regard to this clonotype: This beta chain represents an off-target read in a library built for alpha chains; its size is of limited meaning. This chain links TRBV30 with TRBJ2-7; 12 bases line up with TRBD2. The CDR3 totals 15 residues. V lost 0 bases to trimming and J lost 4 bases; unmatched junction nucleotides: 4. CDR1 is GTSNPN and CDR2 is SVGIG in the germline V gene (reference sequence). CDR3 in amino acids: CAWSVRTSGKYEQYF. DNA for the CDR3: TGTGCCTGGAGTGTACGGACTAGCGGGAAATACGAGCAGTACTTC.

This clonotype was observed many times. A library made for alpha chains picked up this beta chain off target, so its size means little. The CDR3 DNA sequence: TGTGCCAGCTCACCCGCAACGAGGGCAGAGGAGACCCAGTACTTC. This translates into CASSPATRAEETQYF. This sequence joins TRBV18 and TRBJ2-5; D might be TRBD2 (5 bases). This CDR3 is built from 15 residues. Trimming left V 3 bases short and J 5 bases short, with 16 bases between. CDR1 is KGHSH and CDR2 is LQKENI in the germline V gene.

This clonotype was observed many times. This beta chain is a stray read from a library made for alpha chains; its abundance is not meaningful. The chain is built from TRBV4-2 and TRBJ2-1; 7 bases agree with TRBD2. The CDR3 contains 15 residues. Germline trimming cut 5 bases from V and 9 bases from J; bases unmatched to any gene: 13. Germline CDR1 and CDR2: LGHNA and YNFKEQ. The CDR3 protein is CASSDGGSVEGEQFF. The CDR3 bases are TGTGCCAGCAGCGACGGGGGGAGTGTGGAAGGTGAGCAGTTCTTC.

This clonotype came up many times. The library was prepared for alpha chains; this beta chain is a stray read, so its frequency means little. The rearrangement links TRBV29-1 to TRBJ2-1; the match to TRBD2 covers 9 bases. Per germline, CDR1 SQVTM and CDR2 ANQGSEA. This CDR3 is 15 amino acids long. The trim removed 6 bases at V and 6 bases at J, leaving 12 bases unmatched. The CDR3 here is CSVLGREGPGNEQFF. The CDR3 DNA reads as TGCAGCGTGTTAGGGCGGGAGGGCCCTGGCAATGAGCAGTTCTTC.

This clonotype was observed many times. For a library built for alpha chains, this beta chain is a stray read; little rests on its size. J is TRBJ2-2 and V is TRBV12-3 or TRBV12-4; TRBD2 is a possible D gene (7 bases). The CDR3 loop spans 15 amino acids. The V end was cut by 8 bases, the J end by 6 bases, with 19 bases between. The CDR3 nucleotides read TGTGCCAGCCTTGGGGGCGGGAGCGGGGCCGGGGAGCTGTTTTTT. It yields the protein CASLGGGSGAGELFF.

This clonotype came up many times. This beta chain is an off-target read within a library intended for alpha chains, so its frequency means little. The chain links TRBV5-6 to TRBJ2-7; 10 bases align to TRBD2. CDR3 length equals 16 residues. V dropped 4 bases and J dropped 3; count of bases not matched to a gene: 10. The germline gives CDR1 SGHDT, CDR2 YYEEEE. The CDR3 region is CASSPLGSGRVYEQYF. The CDR3 region has the DNA TGTGCCAGCAGCCCCCTAGGGAGCGGGAGGGTCTACGAGCAGTACTTC.

This clonotype occurred many times. In a library made to pick up alpha chains, this beta chain is a stray read with a size that means little. The J gene is TRBJ2-5, the V gene TRBV2, with a weak D call TRBD1 (6 bases). The germline gives CDR1 SNHLY, CDR2 FYNNEI. This CDR3 contains 13 residues. The germline V and J ends were trimmed by 7 bases and 4 bases, with 13 bases remaining between them. The CDR3 sequence is CASNGGEGETQYF. CDR3 in DNA: TGTGCCAGCAATGGGGGCGAGGGAGAGACCCAGTACTTC.

This clonotype was observed at least ten times. This beta chain appears as a stray read in a library generated for alpha chains; its size is not informative. The chain uses TRBV10-2 and TRBJ2-5, with 9 nucleotides matching TRBD2. V lost 2 bases, J lost 5 bases, and 0 bases stayed unmatched. CDR3 length: 13 residues. Germline CDR1 is WSHSY and CDR2 is SAAADI. The CDR3, as DNA: TGCGCCAGCAGTGAGGCGGGAGGGGAGACCCAGTACTTC. The encoded protein is CASSEAGGETQYF.

In its sample, this clonotype was seen many times. This beta chain was picked up by a library intended for alpha chains and is off target, so its count carries little meaning. V and J are TRBV19 and TRBJ1-5; D is undetermined. This CDR3 comprises 15 residues. V lost 1 base, J lost 4 bases, and 11 bases lay in between. CDR1 and CDR2 (germline): LNHDA, SQIVND (reference sequence). The CDR3 sequence: CASSIVRTANQPQHF. CDR3 DNA: TGTGCCAGTAGTATAGTAAGGACCGCAAATCAGCCCCAGCATTTT.

This clonotype was found many times. This beta chain is an unintended read in a library built for alpha chains; its size means little. This chain links TRBV14 with TRBJ2-1; D remains unclear. The CDR3 has 14 residues. Germline V gene lookup returns CDR1 SGHDN and CDR2 FVKESK. The V end was cut by 1 base, the J end by 6 bases, with 10 bases between. DNA of the CDR3: TGTGCCAGCAGCCAAGGGCTAGGGTTCAATGAGCAGTTCTTC. This encodes CASSQGLGFNEQFF. The variable domain in full, completed from reference TRBV14 and TRBJ2-1, reads EAGVTQFPSHSVIEKGQTVTLRCDPISGHDNLYWYRRVMGKEIKFLLHFVKESKQDESGMPNNRFLAERTGGTYSTLKVQPAELEDSGVYFCASSQGLGFNEQFFGPGTRLTVL.

This clonotype has ten or more counts. This beta chain is a stray sequence in a library constructed for alpha chains; its clone size is not meaningful. The chain recombines TRBV27 with TRBJ2-7; D is unresolved. V dropped 5 bases and J dropped 3 bases, with 14 bases sitting between them. CDR1 is MNHEY and CDR2 is SMNVEV in the germline V gene (reference sequence). This CDR3 is 14 amino acids long. Written as DNA, the CDR3 is TGTGCCAGCAGTCTCGACTCTAACCGCTACGAGCAGTACTTC. Translating gives CASSLDSNRYEQYF.

This clonotype was seen at least ten times. This beta chain is a stray sequence in a library constructed for alpha chains; its clone size is not meaningful. The rearrangement joins TRBV12-3 or TRBV12-4 to TRBJ2-5, with TRBD2 matching 9 bases. CDR3 length: 16 amino acids. Unmatched junction bases numbered 7, after V lost 3 bases and J lost 2 bases. The CDR3 loop is CASSFSPTSGQETQYF. CDR3 sequence (DNA): TGTGCCAGCAGTTTTTCTCCGACTAGCGGACAAGAGACCCAGTACTTC.

This clonotype was found many times. Because the library targeted alpha chains, this beta chain is an off-target read whose size means little. The gene calls are TRBV7-8 and TRBJ2-5; 10 bases are a match to TRBD1. Losses at the gene ends were 4 bases for V and 5 bases for J; bases not matched to a gene: 1. The CDR3 totals 13 residues. Germline values: CDR1 SGHVS, CDR2 FQNEAQ. The CDR3 is CASSWDRGETQYF. The CDR3 nucleotides are TGTGCCAGCAGCTGGGACAGGGGCGAGACCCAGTACTTC.

The table lists this clonotype with many counts. This beta chain is a stray sequence in a library constructed for alpha chains; its clone size is not meaningful. The J gene is TRBJ1-5, the V gene TRBV28; maybe TRBD1 (5 bases). Germline CDR1 reads MDHEN; CDR2 reads SYDVKM. Trimming removed 10 bases from V and 3 bases from J, with 13 bases in between. This CDR3 contains 13 residues. The CDR3 nucleotides read TGTGCCATCGAAGGAGGGGCCAATCAGCCCCAGCATTTT. Residues: CAIEGGANQPQHF.

This clonotype came up many times. Within a library made for alpha chains, this beta chain is off target, and its count is uninformative. The CDR3 DNA reads as TGCGCCAGCAGCCAACGGTGGGGCGGGACCCTTCGCGAGCAGTTCTTC. Its translation: CASSQRWGGTLREQFF. The chain employs TRBV4-3 and TRBJ2-1; possibly TRBD2 for D (6 bases). The CDR3 contains 16 residues. Germline CDR1 reads LGHNA; CDR2 reads YSLEER. V lost 2 bases and J lost 10, with 21 bases in between.

This clonotype was detected ten times or more. The library was prepared for alpha chains; this beta chain is a stray read, so its frequency means little. This chain uses TRBV19 with TRBJ1-5, with D perhaps TRBD1 (6 bases). CDR1 and CDR2 (germline): LNHDA, SQIVND (reference sequence). The CDR3 has 15 amino acids. V was clipped by 5 bases and J by 5 bases, with 16 bases between them. The DNA of the CDR3 is TGTGCCAGTAGTCCGGACAGAAGGGGTTATCAGCCCCAGCATTTT. Amino acids: CASSPDRRGYQPQHF.